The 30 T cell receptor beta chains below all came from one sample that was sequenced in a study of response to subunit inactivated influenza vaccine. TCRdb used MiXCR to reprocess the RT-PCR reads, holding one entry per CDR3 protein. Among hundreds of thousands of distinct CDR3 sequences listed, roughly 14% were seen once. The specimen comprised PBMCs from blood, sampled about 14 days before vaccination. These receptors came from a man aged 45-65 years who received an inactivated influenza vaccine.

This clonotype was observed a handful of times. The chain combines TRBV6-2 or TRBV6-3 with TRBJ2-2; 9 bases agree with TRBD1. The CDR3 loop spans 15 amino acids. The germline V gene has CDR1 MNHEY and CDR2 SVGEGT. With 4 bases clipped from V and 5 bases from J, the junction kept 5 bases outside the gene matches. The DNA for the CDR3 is TGTGCCAGCAGTTGGACAGGGGCGGGGACCGGGGAGCTGTTTTTT. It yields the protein CASSWTGAGTGELFF.

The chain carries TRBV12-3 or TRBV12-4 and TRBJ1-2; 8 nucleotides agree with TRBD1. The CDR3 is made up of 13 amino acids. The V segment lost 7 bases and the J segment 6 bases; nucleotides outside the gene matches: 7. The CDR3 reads CASNLQGAHGYTF. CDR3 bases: TGTGCCAGCAATTTGCAGGGGGCACATGGCTACACCTTC.

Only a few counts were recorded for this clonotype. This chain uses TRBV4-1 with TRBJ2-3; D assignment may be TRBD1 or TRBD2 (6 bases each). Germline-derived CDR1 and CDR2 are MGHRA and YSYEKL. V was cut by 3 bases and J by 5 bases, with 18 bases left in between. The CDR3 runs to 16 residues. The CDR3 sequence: CASSHRGGGPGDTQYF. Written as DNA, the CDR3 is TGCGCCAGCAGCCACCGGGGTGGGGGGCCGGGAGATACGCAGTATTTT.

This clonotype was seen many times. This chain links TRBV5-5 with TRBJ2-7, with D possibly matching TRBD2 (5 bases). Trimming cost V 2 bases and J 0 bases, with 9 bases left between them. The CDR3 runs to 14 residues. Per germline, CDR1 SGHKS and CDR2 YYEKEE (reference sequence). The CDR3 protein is CASSFSGSSYEQYF. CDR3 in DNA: TGTGCCAGCAGCTTTTCGGGAAGCTCCTACGAGCAGTACTTC.

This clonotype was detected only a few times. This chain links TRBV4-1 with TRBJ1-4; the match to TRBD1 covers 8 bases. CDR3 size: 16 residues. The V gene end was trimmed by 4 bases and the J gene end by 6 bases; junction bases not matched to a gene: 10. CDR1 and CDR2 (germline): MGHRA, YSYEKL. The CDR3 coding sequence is TGCGCCAGCAGCCCCTACCCCAGGGGGCAGGATGAAAAACTGTTTTTT. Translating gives CASSPYPRGQDEKLFF.

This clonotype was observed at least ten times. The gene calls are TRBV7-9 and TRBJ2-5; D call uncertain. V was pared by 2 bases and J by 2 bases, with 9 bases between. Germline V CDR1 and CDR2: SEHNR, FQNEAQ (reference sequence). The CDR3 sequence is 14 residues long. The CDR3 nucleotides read TGTGCCAGCAGCTTATCAAGGTTACAAGAGACCCAGTACTTC. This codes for CASSLSRLQETQYF.

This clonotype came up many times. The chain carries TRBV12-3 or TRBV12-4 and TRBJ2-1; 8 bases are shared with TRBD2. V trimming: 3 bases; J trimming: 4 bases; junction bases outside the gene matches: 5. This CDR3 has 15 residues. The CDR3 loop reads CASSFVGLGYNEQFF. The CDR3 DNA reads TGTGCCAGCAGTTTTGTGGGACTAGGTTACAATGAGCAGTTCTTC.

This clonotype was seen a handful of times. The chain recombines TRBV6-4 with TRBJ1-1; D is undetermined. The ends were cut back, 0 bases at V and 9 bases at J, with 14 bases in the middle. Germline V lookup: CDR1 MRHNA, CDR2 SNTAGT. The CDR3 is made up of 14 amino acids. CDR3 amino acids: CASSDSGGRSQAFF. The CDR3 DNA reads TGTGCCAGCAGTGACTCTGGAGGGAGAAGTCAAGCTTTCTTT.

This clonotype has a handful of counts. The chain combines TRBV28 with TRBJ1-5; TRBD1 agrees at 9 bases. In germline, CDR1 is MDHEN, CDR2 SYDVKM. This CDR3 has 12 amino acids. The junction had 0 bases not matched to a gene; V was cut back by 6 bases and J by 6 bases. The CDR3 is CASRDRGQPQHF. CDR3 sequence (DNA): TGTGCCAGCAGGGACAGGGGTCAGCCCCAGCATTTT.

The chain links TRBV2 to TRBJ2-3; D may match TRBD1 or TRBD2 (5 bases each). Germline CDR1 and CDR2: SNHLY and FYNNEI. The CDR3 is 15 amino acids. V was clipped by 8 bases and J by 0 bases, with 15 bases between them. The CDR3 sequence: CASHKGRGSTDTQYF. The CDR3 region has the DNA TGTGCCAGCCATAAGGGACGGGGAAGCACAGATACGCAGTATTTT.

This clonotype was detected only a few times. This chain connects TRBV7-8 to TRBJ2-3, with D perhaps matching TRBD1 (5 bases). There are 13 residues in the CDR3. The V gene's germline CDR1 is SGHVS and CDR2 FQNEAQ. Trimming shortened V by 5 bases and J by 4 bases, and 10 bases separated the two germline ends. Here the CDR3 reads CASSGARADTQYF. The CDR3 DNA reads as TGTGCCAGCAGCGGGGCCCGGGCAGATACGCAGTATTTT.

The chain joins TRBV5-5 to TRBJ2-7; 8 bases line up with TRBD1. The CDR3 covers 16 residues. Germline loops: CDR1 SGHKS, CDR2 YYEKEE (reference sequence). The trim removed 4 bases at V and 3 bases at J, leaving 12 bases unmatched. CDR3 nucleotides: TGTGCCAGCAGCCCCCCCCTGCAGGGGGCCATCTACGAGCAGTACTTC. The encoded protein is CASSPPLQGAIYEQYF. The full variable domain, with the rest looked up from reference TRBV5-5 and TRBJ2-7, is DAGVTQSPTHLIKTRGQQVTLRCSPISGHKSVSWYQQVLGQGPQFIFQYYEKEERGRGNFPDRFSARQFPNYSSELNVNALLLGDSALYLCASSPPLQGAIYEQYFGPGTRLTVT.

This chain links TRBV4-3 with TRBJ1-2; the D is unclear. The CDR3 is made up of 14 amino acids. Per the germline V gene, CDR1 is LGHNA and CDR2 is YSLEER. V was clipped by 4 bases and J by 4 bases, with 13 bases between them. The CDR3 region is CASSPNEGIYGYTF. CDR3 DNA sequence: TGCGCCAGCAGCCCCAACGAGGGAATCTATGGCTACACCTTC.

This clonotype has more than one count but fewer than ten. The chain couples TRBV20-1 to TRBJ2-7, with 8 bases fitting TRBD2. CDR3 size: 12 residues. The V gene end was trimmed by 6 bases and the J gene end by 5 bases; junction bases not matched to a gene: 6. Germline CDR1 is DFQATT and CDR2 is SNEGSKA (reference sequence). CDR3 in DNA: TGCAGTGCCGGGGGGGCGGGAGACGAGCAGTACTTC. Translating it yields CSAGGAGDEQYF.

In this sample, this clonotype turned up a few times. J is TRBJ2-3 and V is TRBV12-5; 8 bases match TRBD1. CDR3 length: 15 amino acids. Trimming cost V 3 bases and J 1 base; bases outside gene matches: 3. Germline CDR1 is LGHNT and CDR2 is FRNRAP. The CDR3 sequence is CASGFLDRGTDTQYF. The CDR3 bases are TGTGCTAGTGGTTTTCTGGACAGGGGCACAGATACGCAGTATTTT.

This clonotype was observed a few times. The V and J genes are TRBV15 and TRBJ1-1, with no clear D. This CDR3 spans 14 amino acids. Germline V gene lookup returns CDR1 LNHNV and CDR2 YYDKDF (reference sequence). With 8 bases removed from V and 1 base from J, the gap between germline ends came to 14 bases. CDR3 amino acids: CATSIGAWNTEAFF. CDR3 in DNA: TGTGCCACCTCGATAGGAGCTTGGAACACTGAAGCTTTCTTT.

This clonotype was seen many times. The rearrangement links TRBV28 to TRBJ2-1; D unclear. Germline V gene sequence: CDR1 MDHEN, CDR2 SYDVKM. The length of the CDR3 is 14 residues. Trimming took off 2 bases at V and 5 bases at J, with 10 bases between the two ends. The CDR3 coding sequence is TGTGCCAGCAGTTTAATCCTAGTCAACAATGAGCAGTTCTTC. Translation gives CASSLILVNNEQFF.

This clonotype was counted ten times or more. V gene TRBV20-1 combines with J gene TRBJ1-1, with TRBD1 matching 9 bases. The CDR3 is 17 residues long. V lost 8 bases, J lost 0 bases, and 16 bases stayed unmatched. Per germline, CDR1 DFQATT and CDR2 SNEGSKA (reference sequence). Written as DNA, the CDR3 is TGCAGTACAAACGACCGGGACAGGGAAGAAGTGAACACTGAAGCTTTCTTT. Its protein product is CSTNDRDREEVNTEAFF.

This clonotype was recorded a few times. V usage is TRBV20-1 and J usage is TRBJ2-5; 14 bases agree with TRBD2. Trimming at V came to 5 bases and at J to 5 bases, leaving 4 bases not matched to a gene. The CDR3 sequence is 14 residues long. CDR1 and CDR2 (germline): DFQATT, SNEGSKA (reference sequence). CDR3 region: CSARTSGRWETQYF. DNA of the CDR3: TGCAGTGCTCGGACTAGCGGGAGGTGGGAGACCCAGTACTTC.

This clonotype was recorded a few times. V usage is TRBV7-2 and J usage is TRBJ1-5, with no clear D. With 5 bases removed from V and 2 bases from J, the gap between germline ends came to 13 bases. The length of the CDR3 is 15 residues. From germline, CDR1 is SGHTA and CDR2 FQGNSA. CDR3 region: CASSQSISGNQPQHF. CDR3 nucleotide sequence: TGTGCCAGCAGCCAAAGCATTAGCGGCAATCAGCCCCAGCATTTT.

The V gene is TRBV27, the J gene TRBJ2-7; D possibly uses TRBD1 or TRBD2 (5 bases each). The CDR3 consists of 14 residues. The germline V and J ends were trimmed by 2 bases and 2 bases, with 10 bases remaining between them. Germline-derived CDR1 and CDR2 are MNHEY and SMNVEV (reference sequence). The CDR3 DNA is TGTGCCAGCAGTTTAGGAAGGGACGCCTACGAGCAGTACTTC. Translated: CASSLGRDAYEQYF.

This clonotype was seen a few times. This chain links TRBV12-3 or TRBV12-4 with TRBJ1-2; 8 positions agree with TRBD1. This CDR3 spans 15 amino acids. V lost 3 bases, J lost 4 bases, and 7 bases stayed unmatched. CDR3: CASSFTAGGFYGYTF. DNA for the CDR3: TGTGCCAGCAGTTTTACGGCAGGGGGCTTCTATGGCTACACCTTC.

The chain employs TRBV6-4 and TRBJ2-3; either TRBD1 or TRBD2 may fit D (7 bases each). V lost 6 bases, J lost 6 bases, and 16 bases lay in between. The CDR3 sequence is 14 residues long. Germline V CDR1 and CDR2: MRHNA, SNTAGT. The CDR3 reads CASSPRGGRDTQYF. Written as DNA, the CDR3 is TGTGCCAGCAGCCCCAGGGGGGGGCGTGATACGCAGTATTTT.

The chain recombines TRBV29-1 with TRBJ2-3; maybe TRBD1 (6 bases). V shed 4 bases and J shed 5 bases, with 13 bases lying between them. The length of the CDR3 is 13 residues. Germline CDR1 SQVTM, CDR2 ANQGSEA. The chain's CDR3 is CSVVSGTRDTQYF. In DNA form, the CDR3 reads TGCAGCGTTGTGTCAGGGACAAGAGATACGCAGTATTTT.

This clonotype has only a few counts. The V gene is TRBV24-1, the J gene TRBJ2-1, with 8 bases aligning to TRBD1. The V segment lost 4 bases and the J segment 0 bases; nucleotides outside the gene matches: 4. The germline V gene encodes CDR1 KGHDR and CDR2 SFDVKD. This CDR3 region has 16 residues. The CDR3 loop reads CATSDRTGSSYNEQFF. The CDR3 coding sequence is TGTGCCACCAGTGACAGGACAGGGAGCTCCTACAATGAGCAGTTCTTC.

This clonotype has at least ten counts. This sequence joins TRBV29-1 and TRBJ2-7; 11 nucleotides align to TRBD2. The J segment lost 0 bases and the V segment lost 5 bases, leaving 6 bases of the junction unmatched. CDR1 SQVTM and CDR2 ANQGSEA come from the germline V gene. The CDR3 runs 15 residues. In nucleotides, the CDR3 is TGCAGCGTTCTCTCGGGACTAGCGGCCTCCTACGAGCAGTACTTC. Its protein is CSVLSGLAASYEQYF.

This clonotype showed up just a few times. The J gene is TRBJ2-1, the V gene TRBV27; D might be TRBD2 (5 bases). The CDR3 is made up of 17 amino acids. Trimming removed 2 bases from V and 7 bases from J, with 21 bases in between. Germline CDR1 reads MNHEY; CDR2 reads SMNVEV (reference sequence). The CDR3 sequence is CASSLAATRPGKNEQFF. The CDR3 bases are TGTGCCAGCAGTTTAGCGGCCACACGACCGGGGAAGAATGAGCAGTTCTTC.

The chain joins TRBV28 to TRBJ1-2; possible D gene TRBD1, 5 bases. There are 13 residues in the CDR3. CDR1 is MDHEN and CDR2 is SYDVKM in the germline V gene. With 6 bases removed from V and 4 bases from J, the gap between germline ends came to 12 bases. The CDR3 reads CASRAFGGYGYTF. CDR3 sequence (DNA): TGTGCCAGCAGGGCGTTTGGGGGCTATGGCTACACCTTC.

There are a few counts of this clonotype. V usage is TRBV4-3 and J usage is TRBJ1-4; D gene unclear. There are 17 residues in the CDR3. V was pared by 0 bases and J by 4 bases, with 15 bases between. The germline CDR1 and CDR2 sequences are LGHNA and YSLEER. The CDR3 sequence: CASSQDGLTSFNEKLFF. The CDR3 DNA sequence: TGCGCCAGCAGCCAAGATGGTCTGACAAGTTTTAATGAAAAACTGTTTTTT.

The CDR3 nucleotides are TGTGCCATCAGTGAGACTGCGGGGGGGAACAATGAGCAGTTCTTC. The encoded protein is CAISETAGGNNEQFF. The chain is built from TRBV10-3 and TRBJ2-1; 9 bases map to TRBD2. The germline CDR1 and CDR2 sequences are ENHRY and SYGVKD. The CDR3 spans 15 residues. The V gene end was trimmed by 2 bases and the J gene end by 5 bases; junction bases not matched to a gene: 4.